A selection of T cell receptor beta chains follows, all from one sample in a study of shared clonotypes between healthy human individuals. Clones were read by immunoSEQ multiplex PCR, and TCRdb kept only the in-frame ones, dropping some. The table has a few million clones, about 92% seen once. The sequencing input was naive CD4+ T cells from PBMCs. These receptors were taken from a man between 18 and 35 years old in good health. Some clones in this sample may be carry-over from other donors' samples. Both conserved end residues are part of each CDR3. Each record gives: clone size, D gene, J gene, V gene, CDR3 protein, CDR3 DNA. A D gene is named only where the DNA matches it firmly. Clone size is stated in some rows and not others, as once, few, many or a class when expanded.

-	-	TRBJ1-2	TRBV2	CASRALDGGYTF	TGTGCCAGCAGAGCCTTAGACGGGGGCTACACCTTC
-	-	TRBJ2-2	TRBV5-1	CASSSALQGNGELFF	TGCGCCAGCAGCTCCGCCCTTCAGGGGAACGGGGAGCTGTTTTTT
once	TRBD1	TRBJ2-7	TRBV28	CASSPLTGGRVEQYF	TGTGCCAGCAGTCCCCTCACAGGGGGCAGGGTCGAGCAGTACTTC
-	TRBD1	TRBJ2-1	TRBV28	CASRRDRSSYNEQFF	TGTGCCAGCAGACGGGACAGGAGCTCCTACAATGAGCAGTTCTTC
-	-	TRBJ2-6	TRBV28	CASSLRPGAFSGANVLTF	TGTGCCAGCAGTTTGAGGCCGGGGGCATTCTCTGGGGCCAACGTCCTGACTTTC
-	-	TRBJ2-5	TRBV29-1	CSVEVVYQETQYF	TGCAGCGTTGAAGTAGTGTACCAAGAGACCCAGTACTTC
once	-	TRBJ2-7	TRBV6-1	CASRIGYEQYF	TGTGCCAGCAGGATCGGGTACGAGCAGTACTTC
-	-	TRBJ2-1	TRBV9	CASSVRWQTGEQFF	TGTGCCAGCAGCGTTCGGTGGCAAACGGGTGAGCAGTTCTTC
-	-	TRBJ2-2	TRBV9	CASSRINTGELFF	TGTGCCAGCAGCCGGATTAACACCGGGGAGCTGTTTTTT
-	TRBD2	TRBJ2-1	TRBV7-2	CASSSSGNVEQFF	TGTGCCAGCAGCTCCAGCGGGAATGTTGAGCAGTTCTTC
few	-	TRBJ1-4	TRBV2	CASSPPEEKLFF	TGTGCCAGCAGTCCCCCGGAGGAAAAACTGTTTTTT
-	TRBD1	TRBJ2-5	TRBV30	CAWSPQGAGETQYF	TGTGCCTGGAGTCCACAGGGGGCAGGGGAGACCCAGTACTTC
-	-	TRBJ1-2	TRBV4-1	CASSLGGLGYGYTF	TGCGCCAGCAGCCTCGGGGGGCTCGGCTATGGCTACACCTTC
-	TRBD1	TRBJ1-1	TRBV7-9	CASSYGQGEAFF	TGTGCCAGCAGCTACGGACAGGGTGAAGCTTTCTTT
-	-	TRBJ1-5	TRBV30	CAWSAGTNSNQPQHF	TGTGCCTGGAGTGCCGGGACAAACAGCAATCAGCCCCAGCATTTT
-	-	TRBJ1-5	TRBV4-1	CASSPVTSSNQPQHF	TGCGCCAGCAGCCCAGTTACTTCTAGCAATCAGCCCCAGCATTTT
-	TRBD2	TRBJ2-7	TRBV6-1	CASSATSGSYEQYF	TGTGCCAGCAGTGCGACTAGCGGCTCCTACGAGCAGTACTTC
-	-	TRBJ2-2	TRBV5-4	CASSLRAGSGELFF	TGTGCCAGCAGCTTGCGCGCGGGGTCCGGGGAGCTGTTTTTT
once	-	TRBJ2-7	TRBV11-3	CASSSRGLNHEQYF	TGTGCCAGCAGCTCCCGCGGACTTAACCACGAGCAGTACTTC
-	-	TRBJ2-3	TRBV29-1	CSVVASPNTDTQYF	TGCAGCGTTGTAGCCTCACCAAATACAGATACGCAGTATTTT
-	-	TRBJ1-2	TRBV5-1	CASHDVNDGYTF	TGCGCCAGCCACGACGTAAACGATGGCTACACCTTC
-	-	TRBJ1-2	TRBV5-1	CASSLGLDGNGYTF	TGCGCCAGCAGCTTGGGGCTTGACGGTAACGGCTACACCTTC
-	-	TRBJ2-3	TRBV9	CASSASAGSTDTQYF	TGTGCCAGCAGTGCCTCGGCGGGGAGCACAGATACGCAGTATTTT
few	TRBD1	TRBJ2-7	TRBV7-2	CASSEYRDSYEQYF	TGTGCCAGCAGCGAGTACCGGGACAGCTACGAGCAGTACTTC
-	-	TRBJ1-4	TRBV9	CASSGRTNEKLFF	TGTGCCAGCAGCGGACGGACCAATGAAAAACTGTTTTTT
once	TRBD2	TRBJ2-3	TRBV19	CASSTLAGGSRVTQYF	TGTGCCAGTAGTACGCTAGCGGGAGGGAGTAGAGTTACGCAGTATTTT
-	-	TRBJ2-7	TRBV7-9	CASSLVGSAEQYF	TGTGCCAGCAGCTTAGTCGGGTCTGCCGAGCAGTACTTC
-	TRBD1	TRBJ1-1	TRBV6-5	CASSSQGQGNTEAFF	TGTGCCAGCAGTTCGCAGGGACAGGGTAACACTGAAGCTTTCTTT
-	TRBD2	TRBJ2-5	TRBV5-1	CASSTGLAGVGGTQYF	TGCGCCAGCAGCACCGGACTAGCGGGAGTTGGGGGAACCCAGTACTTC
-	TRBD1	TRBJ1-1	TRBV18	CASSTTGTGNTEAFF	TGTGCCAGCTCAACAACCGGGACAGGGAACACTGAAGCTTTCTTT
-	TRBD2	TRBJ2-1	TRBV10-3	CAISGSGSYNEQFF	TGTGCCATCAGTGGAAGCGGGAGTTACAATGAGCAGTTCTTC
-	-	TRBJ1-1	TRBV7-2	CASSLDRRFAEAFF	TGTGCCAGCAGCTTAGATCGTCGATTTGCTGAAGCTTTCTTT
-	-	TRBJ1-3	TRBV2	CASSDRSSGNTIYF	TGTGCCAGCAGTGACAGGAGCTCTGGAAACACCATATATTTT
once	-	TRBJ2-3	TRBV2	CARRYSGTDTQYF	TGTGCCAGACGTTATAGCGGAACAGATACGCAGTATTTT
-	-	TRBJ2-7	TRBV10-3	CAISESTAVSYEQYF	TGTGCCATCAGTGAGAGCACTGCGGTCTCCTACGAGCAGTACTTC
-	TRBD1	TRBJ2-1	TRBV5-1	CASSLWGQGYNEQFF	TGCGCCAGCAGCTTGTGGGGACAGGGTTACAATGAGCAGTTCTTC
-	TRBD1	TRBJ2-3	TRBV11-2	CASSPYGTGTSDTQYF	TGTGCCAGCAGCCCATACGGGACAGGGACTTCAGATACGCAGTATTTT
-	-	TRBJ1-3	TRBV5-1	CASSLNGLGNTIYF	TGCGCCAGCAGCTTGAATGGCTTGGGAAACACCATATATTTT
-	TRBD1	TRBJ2-3	TRBV27	CASSRRQGYGLTDTQYF	TGTGCCAGCAGTAGAAGACAGGGGTATGGGTTGACAGATACGCAGTATTTT
-	-	TRBJ1-5	TRBV7-2	CASSLSGSLNQPQHF	TGTGCCAGCAGCTTATCGGGGTCGCTCAATCAGCCCCAGCATTTT
-	-	TRBJ2-5	TRBV10-3	CAISGRVQETQYF	TGTGCCATCAGTGGACGGGTTCAAGAGACCCAGTACTTC
-	TRBD1	TRBJ1-5	TRBV4-1	CASSQDGQGARYSNQPQHF	TGCGCCAGCAGCCAAGACGGACAGGGGGCGAGGTATAGCAATCAGCCCCAGCATTTT
-	TRBD1	TRBJ2-7	TRBV4-2	CASSQGEGQGSNEQYF	TGTGCCAGCAGCCAGGGGGAAGGACAGGGATCGAACGAGCAGTACTTC
-	-	TRBJ1-4	TRBV14	CASSQKLEKLFF	TGTGCCAGCAGCCAAAAACTTGAAAAACTGTTTTTT
-	TRBD2	TRBJ2-2	TRBV5-1	CASSLGSSGTQVGELFF	TGCGCCAGCAGCTTGGGGAGTAGCGGGACGCAGGTCGGGGAGCTGTTTTTT
-	-	TRBJ1-5	TRBV6-5	CASSSRRGAGQPQHF	TGTGCCAGCAGTTCCCGACGCGGGGCAGGGCAGCCCCAGCATTTT
-	-	TRBJ2-1	TRBV6-6	CASSPGTFHNEQFF	TGTGCCAGCAGTCCCGGGACTTTCCACAATGAGCAGTTCTTC
-	TRBD2	TRBJ2-1	TRBV7-9	CASAPSRLSGRVAYNEQFF	TGTGCCAGCGCCCCCAGCCGGTTAAGCGGGAGGGTAGCCTACAATGAGCAGTTCTTC
-	-	TRBJ1-5	TRBV19	CASMGGSQPQHF	TGTGCCAGTATGGGGGGAAGTCAGCCCCAGCATTTT
-	-	TRBJ2-3	TRBV5-6	CASTHPGTTDTQYF	TGTGCCAGCACCCACCCCGGTACCACAGATACGCAGTATTTT
-	-	TRBJ2-3	TRBV5-1	CASSEAAGPDTQYF	TGCGCCAGCAGCGAGGCGGCCGGCCCAGATACGCAGTATTTT
-	TRBD1	TRBJ2-2	TRBV18	CASSRTGGNTGELFF	TGTGCCAGCTCACGGACAGGGGGCAACACCGGGGAGCTGTTTTTT
-	TRBD2	TRBJ2-7	TRBV4-2	CASSHGTSGTYEQYF	TGTGCCAGCAGCCACGGGACTAGCGGGACCTACGAGCAGTACTTC
-	TRBD1	TRBJ2-5	TRBV6-6	CASSYLTGLETQYF	TGTGCCAGCAGTTACTTGACAGGGTTGGAGACCCAGTACTTC
-	TRBD2	TRBJ2-1	TRBV7-3	CASSLGTRLEQFF	TGTGCCAGCAGCTTAGGGACTAGACTTGAGCAGTTCTTC
-	-	TRBJ1-6	TRBV7-8	CASSPRGRSAYNSPLHF	TGTGCCAGCAGCCCAAGAGGGCGTTCGGCCTATAATTCACCCCTCCACTTT